This TCR beta chain derives from a study of T cells expressing NK-cell markers. Regarding the study as a whole: These same clonotypes (in several donors) also led the CD3+CD56-NKG2C+ fraction. In a handful of donors, dominant NKG2C+ clonotypes were roughly 1.0-7.5% of CD8+ T cells.

Worth noting for this clonotype: Its antigen is unknown.

Libraries used 5'RACE template switching adding universal primer site and UMIs. TCRdb re-called the 5' RACE reads and shows each CDR3 protein once, DNA omitted. The table counts some 500,000 distinct CDR3 sequences; around 1.4% lies in the top ten. Germline CDR1 reads MRHNA; CDR2 reads SNTAGT. The CDR3 extends over 14 amino acids. This chain uses TRBV6-4 with TRBJ1-6; TCRdb returns TRBD1, unconfirmable since there is no DNA. Sequencing was performed on blood T cells: a sorted CD56 or NKG2C T cell subset, CD4+ or CD8+ T cells, or bulk PBMC T cells (not recorded which). The TCR sequence derives from a woman aged 50 to 60 in good health. This chain's CDR3 is CASSERDRVSPLHF.